Sequencing of this T cell receptor (beta chain) was carried out in a study of blood T cell repertoires in COVID-19. Turning to the study itself: Both acute and convalescent COVID-19 samples were obtained from the United States, Italy and Spain.

The trim removed 4 bases at V and 0 bases at J, leaving 3 bases unmatched. Germline V lookup: CDR1 MNHEY, CDR2 SVGAGI. The CDR3 is 15 amino acids. Authors' data handling: The authors estimated nucleated cell counts from reference gene primer amplification. Sequencing was performed with immunoSEQ multiplex PCR; in TCRdb, only in-frame clones are kept and a portion is missing. Clone size and V and J calls were adopted from that table, with D and trimming inferred from the DNA. The sample lists roughly 220,000 clones, about 87% occurring once. Sequencing was carried out using peripheral blood. This clonotype originated in a man between 60 and 75 years old with acute or convalescent COVID-19. The chain is built from TRBV6-5 and TRBJ1-5; 7 bases align to TRBD1. CDR3 in DNA: TGTGCCAGCAGTTCGACAGGGTATAGCAATCAGCCCCAGCATTTT. Translating gives CASSSTGYSNQPQHF.